These T cell receptor beta chains were read from a single sample in a study of OX40 agonist ivuxolimab in advanced cancers. Here immunoSEQ multiplex PCR was the method, and the copy in TCRdb shows in-frame clones only, minus some. The data contain about 93,000 clones, around 90% of them singletons. Material: CD4+ or CD8+ T cells sorted from blood, obtained in a trial of the OX40 agonist ivuxolimab. All receptors derive from an adult with an advanced solid tumor such as melanoma, head and neck, liver or kidney cancer. CDR3s include the opening cysteine and the closing phenylalanine or tryptophan. D genes are given only for firm matches. For some rows the clone size is stated as once, few or many, or as a class when expanded; others skip it.

>.|TRBJ2-3|TRBV2|.
TGTGCCAGCAGTGAACGGAAATCTTTCACAGATACGCAGTATTTT
CASSERKSFTDTQYF
>.|TRBJ2-1|TRBV18|.
TGTGCCAGCTCAAGATTGGCCAGAGGCAATGAGCAGTTCTTC
CASSRLARGNEQFF
>TRBD2|TRBJ2-1|TRBV18|once
TGTGCCAGCTCACCGCAGCGGGAGGGCGGCAATGAGCAGTTCTTC
CASSPQREGGNEQFF
>TRBD1|TRBJ1-3|TRBV4-2|.
TGTGCCAGCAGCCAAGAACCACAGGGGGCTGGAAACACCATATATTTT
CASSQEPQGAGNTIYF
>TRBD2|TRBJ2-3|TRBV7-2|.
TGTGCCAGCAGCTTTTCCTGGACTAGCGGGAGTAGAGATACGCAGTATTTT
CASSFSWTSGSRDTQYF
>.|TRBJ2-5|TRBV11-3|.
TGTGCCGTGGGGGGCGAAGGGCAAGAGACCCAGTACTTC
CAVGGEGQETQYF
>TRBD1|TRBJ1-2|TRBV27|.
TGTGCCAGCAGTCCGCGAAAGGGGGCCCATGGCTACACCTTC
CASSPRKGAHGYTF
>.|TRBJ1-1|TRBV21-1|.
TGTGCCAGCAGCGCCAGGGTAGGACAGAGACGCCGATTT
CASSARVGQRRRF
>.|TRBJ2-5|TRBV11-2|.
TGTGCCAGCAGCTCCGATCTGTACCAAGAGACCCAGTACTTC
CASSSDLYQETQYF
>TRBD1|TRBJ1-5|TRBV6-5|once
TGTGCCAGCAGGCAGGGACAGGGGGCTGCGCCCCAGCATTTT
CASRQGQGAAPQHF
>TRBD2|TRBJ2-2|TRBV9|.
TGTGCCAGCAGCGCCCAAGACTGGGGGGGCACCGGGGAGCTGTTTTTT
CASSAQDWGGTGELFF
>.|TRBJ2-1|TRBV9|.
TGTGCCAGCAGCTCAAGACTAGCAGGGGATGAGCAGTTCTTC
CASSSRLAGDEQFF
>.|TRBJ2-1|TRBV21-1|once
TGTGCCAGCACCATAGGGACAGGAAGCTCCTACAATGAGCAGTTCTTC
CASTIGTGSSYNEQFF
>.|TRBJ2-3|TRBV5-6|once
TGTGCCAGCATAGGAAGAGGCACAGATACGCAGTATTTT
CASIGRGTDTQYF
>TRBD2|TRBJ2-3|TRBV7-8|.
TGTGCCAGCAAGGCCGGGGGGGGCCCCACAGATACGCAGTATTTT
CASKAGGGPTDTQYF
>.|TRBJ1-3|TRBV6-6|.
TGTGCCAGCTCCGGGACGCCCACCTCTGGAAACACCATATATTTT
CASSGTPTSGNTIYF
>.|TRBJ2-7|TRBV5-4|.
TGTGCCAGCAGCGCGTTACAGGGACCGGGCTACGAGCAGTACTTC
CASSALQGPGYEQYF
>.|TRBJ1-2|TRBV29-1|few
TGCAGCGTTGAGGGGTTGTTGAATGGCTACACCTTC
CSVEGLLNGYTF
>TRBD2|TRBJ2-1|TRBV5-1|.
TGCGCCAGCAGCTTACTAGCGGGAGGGCACAATGAGCAGTTCTTC
CASSLLAGGHNEQFF
>TRBD2|TRBJ2-1|TRBV5-6|.
TGTGCCAGGCTGCCGGCGGGGGGTTACAATGAGCAGTTCTTC
CARLPAGGYNEQFF
>TRBD2|TRBJ2-3|TRBV25-1|.
TGTGCCAGCACCCCGGGGGGAGGGTTCGCAGATACGCAGTATTTT
CASTPGGGFADTQYF
>.|TRBJ2-3|TRBV6-1|.
TGTGCCTGCCGGGGGCCCCGCACAGATACGCAGTATTTT
CACRGPRTDTQYF
>.|TRBJ2-4|TRBV27|once
TGTGCCAGCAGTCTAACTAGGGGAGGCATTCAGTACTTC
CASSLTRGGIQYF
>.|TRBJ1-5|TRBV7-7|.
TGTGCTAGCAGCTACCGAGCGACAGTCCATAGCAATCAGCCCCAGCATTTT
CASSYRATVHSNQPQHF
>.|TRBJ2-3|TRBV9|.
TGTGCCAGCAGCGTATCTGGCCAGGGGCAGGGTACGCAGTATTTT
CASSVSGQGQGTQYF
>TRBD1|TRBJ2-7|TRBV7-2|.
TGTGCCAGCAGCGCCCCGGGACAGTTATACCCCAACGAGCAGTACTTC
CASSAPGQLYPNEQYF
>.|TRBJ1-1|TRBV7-9|.
TGTGCCAGCAGCCCCTTAAGTGGGGGATGGGGGGCTATGAACACTGAAGCTTTCTTT
CASSPLSGGWGAMNTEAFF
>.|TRBJ1-4|TRBV30|.
TGTGCCTGGGCCCGACAGAGAAATGAAAAACTGTTTTTT
CAWARQRNEKLFF
>TRBD1|TRBJ1-5|TRBV6-1|.
TGTGCCAGCAACCCTGGGACAGGGCGCAATCAGCCCCAGCATTTT
CASNPGTGRNQPQHF
>.|TRBJ1-5|TRBV30|.
TGTGCCTGGAGTGGGGGGGAGCGTCAGCCCCAGCATTTT
CAWSGGERQPQHF
>.|TRBJ1-3|TRBV19|.
TGTGCCAGTAACCCCGGCAGATCTGGAAACACCATATATTTT
CASNPGRSGNTIYF
>.|TRBJ2-5|TRBV9|.
TGTGCCAGCAGCTCTGGGCCGCCTGGGGTCCAAGAGACCCAGTACTTC
CASSSGPPGVQETQYF
>.|TRBJ1-4|TRBV5-4|once
TGTGCCAGCAGCTTGCAGGACAATGAAAAACTGTTTTTT
CASSLQDNEKLFF
>.|TRBJ1-2|TRBV6-5|.
TGTGCCAGCAGTTACGGGAGGGTAGGAGCTAACTATGGCTACACCTTC
CASSYGRVGANYGYTF
>TRBD1|TRBJ2-5|TRBV5-5|.
TGTGCCAGCAGCTTGTGGACAGGACAACAAGAGACCCAGTACTTC
CASSLWTGQQETQYF
>TRBD1|TRBJ2-7|TRBV28|.
TGTGCCAGCAGGACAGGGCACTACGAGCAGTACTTC
CASRTGHYEQYF
>TRBD1|TRBJ2-3|TRBV5-1|.
TGCGCCAGCAGTTACGGACAGGGACGCGCAGATACGCAGTATTTT
CASSYGQGRADTQYF
>.|TRBJ1-6|TRBV19|.
TGTGCCAGTACCGTGGCCCGTGACTCCTATAATTCACCCCTCCACTTT
CASTVARDSYNSPLHF
>.|TRBJ2-3|TRBV11-2|.
TGTGCCAGCAGCTTAACTGCAGGCACAGATACGCAGTATTTT
CASSLTAGTDTQYF
>.|TRBJ1-3|TRBV6-1|.
TGTGCCAGCAGTGACCGGATTTTGCGGCCTGGAAACACCATATATTTT
CASSDRILRPGNTIYF
>.|TRBJ2-1|TRBV15|.
TGTGCCACCAGCAGAGATCGCGCAGGGTCGAGGTTCTTC
CATSRDRAGSRFF
>.|TRBJ2-1|TRBV27|.
TGTGCCAGCTCTCGGGGTAACGAGCAGTTCTTC
CASSRGNEQFF
>.|TRBJ2-3|TRBV11-1|.
TGTGCCAGCAGCCCGGGTAGTCATGGGACAGATACGCAGTATTTT
CASSPGSHGTDTQYF
>TRBD1|TRBJ2-5|TRBV14|.
TGTGCCAGCAGCCGATCACTCACAGGGGGCCATCAAGAGACCCAGTACTTC
CASSRSLTGGHQETQYF
>TRBD1|TRBJ1-2|TRBV7-6|.
TGTGCCAGCAGCTTAGTAACCTTCCCTCGGACAGGGGCAGATGGCTACACCTTC
CASSLVTFPRTGADGYTF
>TRBD1|TRBJ2-2|TRBV5-1|.
TGCGCCAGCAGCACGGGACAGGGTGGAGGGAACACCGGGGAGCTGTTTTTT
CASSTGQGGGNTGELFF